This T cell receptor (beta chain) was observed in a study of T cells in Graves' hyperthyroidism and ophthalmopathy. On the study more broadly: Any treatment followed the collection of peripheral blood at initial diagnosis.

Regions amplified from RNA transcripts were the TCR beta CDR3 regions. RT-PCR in the first round (using the HTBI primer set) targeted the TCR CDR3. TCRdb analysed the multiplex PCR reads with MiXCR anew, one entry per CDR3 protein. The repertoire includes some 560,000 distinct CDR3 sequences, more than 15% of them detected once, and around 6.6% sits in the top ten. The sample holds many counts of this clonotype. V lost 4 bases, J lost 8 bases, and 5 bases stayed unmatched. Germline V gene sequence: CDR1 MNHEY, CDR2 SMNVEV (reference sequence). The CDR3 is made up of 14 amino acids. The chain joins TRBV27 to TRBJ1-2; 12 bases agree with TRBD1. Sequencing input: blood. The clonotype was recovered from a woman between 25 and 40 years old with Graves' hyperthyroidism. The CDR3 reads CASSSGQGARGYTF. CDR3 DNA: TGTGCCAGCAGTTCGGGACAGGGGGCGCGAGGCTACACCTTC.